Below, 12 T cell receptor beta chains from the same sample are listed, as sequenced in a study of T cell repertoires in cytomegalovirus infection (dated by TCRdb to about 2019). These receptors' antigens are unknown. These reads were obtained on an Illumina HiSeq 1500. TCRdb reanalyzed the raw reads on its own, using fastp at Q25 for trimming and MiXCR for clone calling, and kept in-frame beta chains. Entries that share a CDR3 protein sequence are merged under the most common genes and DNA. Across this sample there are around 750,000 distinct CDR3 sequences, with around a third seen only once. Clones ranked in the top ten supply 9.5% to 15% of the sample. Taken with the paper, the label for treatment or condition translates to: in vitro stimulation with specific CMV peptide epitopes to enrich CMV-specific T cells. The sample in question was cultured CD8+ T cells from PBMCs, obtained from culture after CMV antigen stimulation. The receptors shown here come from a human donor in good health (CMV status not recorded). Some clones in this sample may be carry-over from other donors' samples.

The chain carries TRBV7-8 and TRBJ1-1; D is unclear. Trimming shortened V by 4 bases and J by 5 bases, and 14 bases separated the two germline ends. Germline CDR1 reads SGHVS; CDR2 reads FQNEAQ. CDR3 size: 14 residues. The CDR3, as DNA: TGTGCCAGCAGCTCTCACTCGGTAGGAACTGAAGCTTTCTTT. It encodes CASSSHSVGTEAFF.

This clonotype has only a few counts. V and J are TRBV7-8 and TRBJ1-4, with TRBD1 identical over 10 bases. CDR1 SGHVS and CDR2 FQNEAQ come from the germline V gene. The CDR3 runs 15 residues. V lost 4 bases, J lost 8 bases, and 7 bases stayed unmatched. The CDR3 region is CASSSRDRGREKLFF. As DNA, the CDR3 is TGTGCCAGCAGCTCACGGGACAGGGGAAGGGAAAAACTGTTTTTT.

This clonotype appeared a few times. This chain connects TRBV28 to TRBJ1-2, with TRBD1 matching over 7 bases. Per the germline V gene, CDR1 is MDHEN and CDR2 is SYDVKM. The CDR3 has 14 amino acids. The trim removed 4 bases at V and 4 bases at J, leaving 6 bases unmatched. CDR3 amino acids: CASSSRQGIYGYTF. CDR3 sequence (DNA): TGTGCCAGCAGTTCTCGACAGGGAATCTATGGCTACACCTTC.

V usage is TRBV6-1 and J usage is TRBJ2-1; D gene uncertain. There are 12 residues in the CDR3. Germline values: CDR1 MNHNS, CDR2 SASEGT. With 7 bases removed from V and 4 bases from J, the gap between germline ends came to 8 bases. The CDR3 DNA reads TGTGCCAGCAAAATAGGTTACAATGAGCAGTTCTTC. Translating it yields CASKIGYNEQFF.

This clonotype was seen only a few times. The chain recombines TRBV11-3 with TRBJ1-1; 10 nucleotides align to TRBD1. The V and J ends lost 6 bases and 5 bases, in that order; junction bases with no gene match: 9. Germline CDR1 reads SGHNT; CDR2 reads YENEEA. The CDR3 spans 15 residues. CDR3 DNA sequence: TGTGCCAGCAGTTCCGCCGGGACAGGGGAGACTGAAGCTTTCTTT. Residues: CASSSAGTGETEAFF.

This clonotype was detected only a few times. This chain links TRBV4-3 with TRBJ2-1; 8 positions agree with TRBD2. The V gene end was trimmed by 0 bases and the J gene end by 7 bases; junction bases not matched to a gene: 8. Germline V gene lookup returns CDR1 LGHNA and CDR2 YSLEER. The CDR3 consists of 16 residues. The chain's CDR3 is CASSQDRSGGRNEQFF. CDR3 DNA sequence: TGCGCCAGCAGCCAAGATAGAAGCGGGGGCAGAAATGAGCAGTTCTTC.

This clonotype was found a few times. The chain carries TRBV11-3 and TRBJ2-7; D might be TRBD1 (6 bases). The length of the CDR3 is 18 residues. Trimming cost V 1 base and J 2 bases, with 21 bases left between them. Germline V lookup: CDR1 SGHNT, CDR2 YENEEA. The CDR3 loop is CASSLGGRTATDPYEQYV. CDR3 DNA sequence: TGTGCCAGCAGCTTAGGAGGCCGGACAGCTACTGACCCCTACGAGCAGTACGTC.

Only a few counts were recorded for this clonotype. The chain employs TRBV4-1 and TRBJ2-4, with D uncertain. V lost 1 base to trimming and J lost 8 bases, with 9 bases between them. Germline V gives CDR1 MGHRA, CDR2 YSYEKL. This CDR3 has 13 residues. This CDR3 is CASSQVGLDIQYF. The CDR3 nucleotides read TGCGCCAGCAGCCAAGTGGGCTTGGACATTCAGTACTTC.

This clonotype was seen only a few times. A much more abundant neighbour one base away suggests this may be a read error. The rearrangement joins TRBV13 to TRBJ2-7; TRBD1 matches 7 bases. The CDR3 has 14 residues. CDR1 is PRHDT, CDR2 FYEKMQ, per germline (reference sequence). Trimming cost V 2 bases and J 2 bases; bases outside gene matches: 3. CDR3 coding DNA: TGTGCCAGCAGCTTAAACAGGGGCCCCTACGAGCAGTACGTC. Residues: CASSLNRGPYEQYV.

The genes are TRBV7-8 and TRBJ1-5; the D is unclear. Germline V gene lookup returns CDR1 SGHVS and CDR2 FQNEAQ. The CDR3 runs to 12 residues. Trimming removed 5 bases from V and 6 bases from J, with 8 bases in between. CDR3 sequence (DNA): TGTGCCAGCAGCCCCCCCTTTCAGCCCCAGCATTTT. Its protein is CASSPPFQPQHF. Full variable domain (remainder filled in from reference TRBV7-8 and TRBJ1-5): GAGVSQSPRYKVAKRGQDVALRCDPISGHVSLFWYQQALGQGPEFLTYFQNEAQLDKSGLPSDRFFAERPEGSVSTLKIQRTQQEDSAVYLCASSPPFQPQHFGDGTRLSIL.

This sequence joins TRBV12-3 or TRBV12-4 and TRBJ1-4; weak D call: TRBD1 (6 bases). The germline V and J ends were trimmed by 5 bases and 0 bases, with 22 bases remaining between them. The CDR3 has 19 amino acids. The chain's CDR3 is CASSLFGTPPPTTNEKLFF. The CDR3 region has the DNA TGTGCCAGCAGTCTCTTCGGGACACCGCCCCCCACAACTAATGAAAAACTGTTTTTT.

This clonotype was seen a few times. This chain links TRBV27 with TRBJ2-7, with D perhaps TRBD1 (6 bases). CDR1 is MNHEY and CDR2 is SMNVEV in the germline V gene (reference sequence). Trimming cost V 7 bases and J 3 bases, with 25 bases left between them. The CDR3 covers 17 residues. CDR3 in amino acids: CASMGPRGTSSYYEQYF. In DNA, the CDR3 is TGTGCCAGCATGGGCCCGAGGGGGACCAGCTCCTACTACGAGCAGTACTTC.